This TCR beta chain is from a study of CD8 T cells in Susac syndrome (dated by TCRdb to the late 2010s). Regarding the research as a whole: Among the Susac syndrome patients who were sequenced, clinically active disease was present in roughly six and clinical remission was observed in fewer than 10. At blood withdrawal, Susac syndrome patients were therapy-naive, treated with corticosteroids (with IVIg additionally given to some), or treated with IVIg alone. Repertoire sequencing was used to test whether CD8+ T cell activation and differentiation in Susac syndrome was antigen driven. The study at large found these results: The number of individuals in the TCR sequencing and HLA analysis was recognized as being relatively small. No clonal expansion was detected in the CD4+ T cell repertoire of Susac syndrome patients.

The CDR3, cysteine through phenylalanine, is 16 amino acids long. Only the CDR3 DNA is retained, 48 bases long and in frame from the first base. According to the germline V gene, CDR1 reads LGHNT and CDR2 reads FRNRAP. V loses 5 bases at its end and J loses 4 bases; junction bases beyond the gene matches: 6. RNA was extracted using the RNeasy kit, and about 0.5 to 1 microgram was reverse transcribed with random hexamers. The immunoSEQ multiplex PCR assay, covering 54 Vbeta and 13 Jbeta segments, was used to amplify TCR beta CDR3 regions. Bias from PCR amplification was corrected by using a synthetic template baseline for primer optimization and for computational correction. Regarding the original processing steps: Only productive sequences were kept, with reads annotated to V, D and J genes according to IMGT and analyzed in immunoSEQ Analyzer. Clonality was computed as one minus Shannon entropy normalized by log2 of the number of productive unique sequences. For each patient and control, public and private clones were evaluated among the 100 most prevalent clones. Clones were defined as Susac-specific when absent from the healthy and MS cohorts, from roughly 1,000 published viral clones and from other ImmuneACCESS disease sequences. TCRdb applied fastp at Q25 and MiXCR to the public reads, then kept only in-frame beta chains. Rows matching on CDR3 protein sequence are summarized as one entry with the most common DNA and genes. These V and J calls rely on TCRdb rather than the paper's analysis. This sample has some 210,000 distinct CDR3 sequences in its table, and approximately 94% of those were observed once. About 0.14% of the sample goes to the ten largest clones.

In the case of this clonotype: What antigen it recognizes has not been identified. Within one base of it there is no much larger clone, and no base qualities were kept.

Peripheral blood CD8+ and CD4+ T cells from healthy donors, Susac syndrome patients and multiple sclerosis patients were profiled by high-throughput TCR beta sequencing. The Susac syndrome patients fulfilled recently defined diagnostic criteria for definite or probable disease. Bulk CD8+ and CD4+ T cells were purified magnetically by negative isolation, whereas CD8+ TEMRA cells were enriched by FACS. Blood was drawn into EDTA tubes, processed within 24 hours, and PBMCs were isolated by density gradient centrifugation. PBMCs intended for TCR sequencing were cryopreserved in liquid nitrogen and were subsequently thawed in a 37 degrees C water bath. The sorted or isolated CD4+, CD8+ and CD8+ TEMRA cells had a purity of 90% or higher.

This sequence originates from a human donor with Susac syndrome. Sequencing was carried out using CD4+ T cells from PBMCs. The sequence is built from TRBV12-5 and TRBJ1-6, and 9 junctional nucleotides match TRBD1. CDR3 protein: CASGQPGTGYNSPLHF. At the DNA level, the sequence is TGTGCTAGTGGTCAACCCGGGACAGGGTATAATTCACCCCTCCACTTT.